This TCR beta chain was observed in a study of cytomegalovirus exposure and HLA in healthy donors. Study-level background: T cells numbering around 190 million yielded 117 million unique TCR beta sequences in an earlier analysis.

Study-wide points: Most TCR beta V segments were productive about 87% or about 30% of the time in an earlier analysis.

From germline, CDR1 is MDHEN and CDR2 SYDVKM. The V and J ends lost 5 bases and 4 bases respectively, with 26 bases between them. The CDR3 extends over 18 amino acids. As regards this clone: The antigen is not known.

In the PCR, 60 Vbeta and 13 Jbeta primers were used. Sequencing was performed with immunoSEQ multiplex PCR; in TCRdb, only in-frame clones are kept and a portion is missing. Among around 120,000 clones listed, around four fifths were seen once. J is TRBJ1-2 and V is TRBV28; maybe TRBD1 (5 bases). What was sequenced was PBMCs. This TCR came from a male donor in good health and CMV-seropositive. CDR3 protein: CASSPRVGGKASSYGYTF. The CDR3, as DNA: TGTGCCAGCAGTCCCCGGGTCGGGGGGAAGGCCTCAAGCTATGGCTACACCTTC.